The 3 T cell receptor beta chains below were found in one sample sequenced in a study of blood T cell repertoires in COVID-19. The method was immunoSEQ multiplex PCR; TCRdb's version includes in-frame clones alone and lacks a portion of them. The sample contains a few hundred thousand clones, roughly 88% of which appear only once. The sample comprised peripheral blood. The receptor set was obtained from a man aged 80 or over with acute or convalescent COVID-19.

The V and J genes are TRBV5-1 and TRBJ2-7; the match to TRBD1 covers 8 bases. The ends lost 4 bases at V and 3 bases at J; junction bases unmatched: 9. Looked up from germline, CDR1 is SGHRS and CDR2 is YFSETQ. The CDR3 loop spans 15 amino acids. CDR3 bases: TGCGCCAGCAGCCCCAGTACAGGGGGACTCTACGAGCAGTACTTC. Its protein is CASSPSTGGLYEQYF. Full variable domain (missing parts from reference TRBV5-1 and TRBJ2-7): KAGVTQTPRYLIKTRGQQVTLSCSPISGHRSVSWYQQTPGQGLQFLFEYFSETQRNKGNFPGRFSGRQFSNSRSEMNVSTLELGDSALYLCASSPSTGGLYEQYFGPGTRLTVT.

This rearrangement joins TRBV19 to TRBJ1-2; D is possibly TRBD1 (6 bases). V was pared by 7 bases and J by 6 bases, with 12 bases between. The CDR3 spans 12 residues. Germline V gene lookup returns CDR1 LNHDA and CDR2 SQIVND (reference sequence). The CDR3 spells CASTDRLNGYTF. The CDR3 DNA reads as TGTGCCAGTACCGACAGGCTGAATGGCTACACCTTC. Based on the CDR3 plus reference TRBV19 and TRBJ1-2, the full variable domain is DGGITQSPKYLFRKEGQNVTLSCEQNLNHDAMYWYRQDPGQGLRLIYYSQIVNDFQKGDIAEGYSVSREKKESFPLTVTSAQKNPTAFYLCASTDRLNGYTFGSGTRLTVV.

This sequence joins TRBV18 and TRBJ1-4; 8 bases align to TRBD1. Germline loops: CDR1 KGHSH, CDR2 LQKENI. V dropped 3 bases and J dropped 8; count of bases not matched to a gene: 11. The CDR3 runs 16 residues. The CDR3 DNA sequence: TGTGCCAGCTCACCTTCACGGACAGGGTTTAACGAAAAACTGTTTTTT. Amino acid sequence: CASSPSRTGFNEKLFF.